Each of the 25 T cell receptor beta chains below was sequenced from the same sample in a study of OX40 agonist ivuxolimab in advanced cancers. The assay was immunoSEQ multiplex PCR, and TCRdb's table has in-frame clones only and misses some. The sample contains about 80,000 clones, more than 75% of which appear only once. The sequencing used CD4+ or CD8+ T cells sorted from blood, collected in a trial of the OX40 agonist ivuxolimab. Source of these receptors: an adult with an advanced solid tumor such as melanoma, head and neck, liver or kidney cancer.

The chain has TRBV7-9 and TRBJ1-3; D is unclear. V lost 5 bases to trimming and J lost 0 bases, with 11 bases between them. Germline V gene sequence: CDR1 SEHNR, CDR2 FQNEAQ (reference sequence). The CDR3 runs to 15 residues. The CDR3 coding sequence is TGTGCCAGCAGCCCCAGCGGGTCCTCTGGAAACACCATATATTTT. It codes for CASSPSGSSGNTIYF.

The rearrangement joins TRBV5-1 to TRBJ1-3; 7 nucleotides match TRBD1. Unmatched junction bases numbered 4, after V lost 4 bases and J lost 0 bases. This CDR3 has 15 amino acids. CDR1 and CDR2 from the germline V gene are SGHRS and YFSETQ. The CDR3 DNA reads TGCGCCAGCAGCGCCGCAGGGGGCTCTGGAAACACCATATATTTT. Its translation is CASSAAGGSGNTIYF.

The rearrangement uses TRBV6-6 and TRBJ2-1; 11 nucleotides agree with TRBD1. Germline loops: CDR1 MNHNY, CDR2 SVGAGI (reference sequence). CDR3 size: 16 residues. V shed 2 bases and J 7 bases; nucleotides not matched to a gene: 7. DNA for the CDR3: TGTGCCAGCAGTTACCAGCGGGACAGGGGGGGGAATGAGCAGTTCTTC. Its translation is CASSYQRDRGGNEQFF.

CDR3 residues: CASSVASSFNYGYTF. CDR3 coding DNA: TGTGCCAGCAGCGTAGCTTCCAGTTTTAACTATGGCTACACCTTC. The chain is built from TRBV9 and TRBJ1-2; the D is unclear. Per the germline V gene, CDR1 is SGDLS and CDR2 is YYNGEE. This CDR3 is built from 15 residues. V lost 0 bases, J lost 1 base, and 10 bases lay in between.

This sequence joins TRBV20-1 and TRBJ2-3; the D gene is possibly TRBD1 (5 bases). This CDR3 region has 11 residues. Germline CDR1 and CDR2: DFQATT and SNEGSKA (reference sequence). V lost 3 bases and J 6 bases, leaving 7 bases between the germline ends. CDR3 region: CSASWGDTQYF. CDR3 coding DNA: TGCAGTGCTAGCTGGGGCGATACGCAGTATTTT.

The chain joins TRBV7-2 to TRBJ2-7; TRBD2 matches at 10 bases. The CDR3 is made up of 17 amino acids. Germline V gene sequence: CDR1 SGHTA, CDR2 FQGNSA. Trimming removed 5 bases from V and 0 bases from J; junction bases left unmatched: 10. Written as DNA, the CDR3 is TGTGCCAGCAGCCGCGTCTCTAGCGGGAGAAGCTCCTACGAGCAGTACTTC. Amino acids: CASSRVSSGRSSYEQYF. The entire variable domain, with the rest obtained from reference TRBV7-2 and TRBJ2-7, is as follows: GAGVSQSPSNKVTEKGKDVELRCDPISGHTALYWYRQSLGQGLEFLIYFQGNSAPDKSGLPSDRFSAERTGGSVSTLTIQRTQQEDSAVYLCASSRVSSGRSSYEQYFGPGTRLTVT.

V usage is TRBV10-2 and J usage is TRBJ2-2; D gene ambiguous. Deletions cut 9 bases from V and 3 bases from J, with 14 bases between. The V gene's germline CDR1 is WSHSY and CDR2 SAAADI. The CDR3 runs to 14 residues. CDR3 coding DNA: TGCGCCAGTCGCCCAGGTTGGGACACCGGGGAGCTGTTTTTT. This translates into CASRPGWDTGELFF.

As regards this clone: At one end, the junction sequence differs from germline, possibly due to a read error. This rearrangement joins TRBV29-1 to TRBJ2-1, with D perhaps TRBD1 (7 bases). The CDR3 has 14 residues. Germline CDR1 and CDR2: SQVTM and ANQGSEA. For the CDR3, the DNA is TGCAGCGTAACCCGCGGGACAGCCTACAATGAGCTGTTCTTC. Its protein is CSVTRGTAYNELFF.

V usage is TRBV11-2 and J usage is TRBJ2-1, with 8 bases matching TRBD1. V was clipped by 5 bases and J by 5 bases; unmatched bases: 5. The CDR3 is made up of 14 amino acids. The germline gives CDR1 SGHAT, CDR2 FQNNGV. The CDR3 reads CASSPRTGNNEQFF. For the CDR3, the DNA is TGTGCCAGCAGCCCCCGGACAGGGAACAATGAGCAGTTCTTC.

The V gene is TRBV6-4, the J gene TRBJ1-3; perhaps TRBD1 as D (5 bases). This CDR3 region has 16 residues. Germline V gene data show CDR1 as MRHNA and CDR2 as SNTAGT. V was cut by 3 bases and J by 1 base, with 13 bases left in between. The CDR3 region is CASSERQGRSGNTIYF. The DNA of the CDR3 is TGTGCCAGCAGTGAGAGGCAGGGTAGGTCTGGAAACACCATATATTTT.

The chain combines TRBV6-6 with TRBJ1-1, with no clear D. Trimming shortened V by 8 bases and J by 4 bases, and 11 bases separated the two germline ends. Germline V lookup: CDR1 MNHNY, CDR2 SVGAGI (reference sequence). CDR3 length: 12 amino acids. Here the CDR3 reads CASGRGITEAFF. DNA of the CDR3: TGTGCCAGCGGCAGAGGTATCACTGAAGCTTTCTTT.

V gene TRBV6-5 combines with J gene TRBJ1-2, with D perhaps matching TRBD1 (5 bases). CDR3 length equals 14 residues. V was cut by 4 bases and J by 2 bases, with 11 bases left in between. CDR1 and CDR2 (germline): MNHEY, SVGAGI. The CDR3 loop is CASSLSRVNYGYTF. The CDR3 bases are TGTGCCAGCAGTTTGTCCAGGGTGAACTATGGCTACACCTTC.

The chain carries TRBV6-1 and TRBJ1-5; D is undetermined. This CDR3 region has 15 residues. The V end lost 5 bases, the J end lost 3 bases, and 14 bases lay between the germline ends. CDR1 MNHNS and CDR2 SASEGT come from the germline V gene. The CDR3 coding sequence is TGTGCCAGCAGTCGCGGAGAGGGCCTCAATCAGCCCCAGCATTTT. This encodes CASSRGEGLNQPQHF.

The gene calls are TRBV5-8 and TRBJ1-1; D might be TRBD1 (6 bases). Germline CDR1 reads SGHTS; CDR2 reads YDEGEE. This CDR3 comprises 15 residues. V was pared by 0 bases and J by 5 bases, with 14 bases between. The CDR3 spells CASSLEGGIGTEAFF. The CDR3 DNA reads TGTGCCAGCAGCTTGGAAGGGGGTATTGGGACTGAAGCTTTCTTT.

This chain connects TRBV19 to TRBJ2-1; 10 bases align to TRBD1. This CDR3 region has 17 residues. The germline V gene has CDR1 LNHDA and CDR2 SQIVND (reference sequence). J gave up 0 bases and V 6 bases, and 8 bases lay outside the gene matches. The CDR3 protein is CASRADRGQGSYNEQFF. The CDR3 region has the DNA TGTGCCAGTAGGGCTGACAGGGGGCAAGGCTCCTACAATGAGCAGTTCTTC.

The chain recombines TRBV9 with TRBJ1-2, with a tentative D call TRBD1 (5 bases). CDR1 SGDLS and CDR2 YYNGEE come from the germline V gene. The CDR3 is 15 residues long. Trimming cost V 0 bases and J 1 base, with 10 bases left between them. CDR3 nucleotide sequence: TGTGCCAGCAGCGTAGTTACCAGGGATAACTATGGCTACACCTTC. Protein: CASSVVTRDNYGYTF.

The rearrangement links TRBV30 to TRBJ1-6, with D uncertain. V shed 4 bases and J shed 7 bases, with 11 bases lying between them. Germline assignment: CDR1 GTSNPN and CDR2 SVGIG (reference sequence). The CDR3 consists of 13 residues. DNA of the CDR3: TGTGCCTGGAATCGTGATCTCAATTCACCCCTCCACTTT. Protein: CAWNRDLNSPLHF.

J is TRBJ1-2 and V is TRBV28; 7 bases line up with TRBD1. The CDR3 runs to 19 residues. The V segment lost 3 bases and the J segment 3 bases; nucleotides outside the gene matches: 19. The germline V gene has CDR1 MDHEN and CDR2 SYDVKM. The CDR3 protein is CASSLLYKTGDGGDYGYTF. The CDR3 nucleotides read TGTGCCAGCAGTTTGTTATATAAAACAGGGGATGGAGGCGACTATGGCTACACCTTC.

This rearrangement joins TRBV19 to TRBJ1-4; D is uncertain. This CDR3 is built from 14 residues. Germline-derived CDR1 and CDR2 are LNHDA and SQIVND (reference sequence). V lost 3 bases and J 4 bases, leaving 9 bases between the germline ends. The CDR3 nucleotides are TGTGCCAGTAGTATCTCGGCGGGTAATGAAAAACTGTTTTTT. Amino acid sequence: CASSISAGNEKLFF.

The table lists this clone with a count of one. The gene calls are TRBV19 and TRBJ2-2; TRBD1 agrees at 7 bases. The CDR3 covers 15 residues. V lost 8 bases and J lost 4; bases outside the gene matches: 10. Per germline, CDR1 LNHDA and CDR2 SQIVND (reference sequence). The CDR3 DNA reads TGTGCCAGTTCAAAACGACAGGGTAGCACCGGGGAGCTGTTTTTT. Its translation is CASSKRQGSTGELFF. Together with reference TRBV19 and TRBJ2-2, the CDR3 gives the full variable domain: DGGITQSPKYLFRKEGQNVTLSCEQNLNHDAMYWYRQDPGQGLRLIYYSQIVNDFQKGDIAEGYSVSREKKESFPLTVTSAQKNPTAFYLCASSKRQGSTGELFFGEGSRLTVL.

The V and J genes are TRBV5-1 and TRBJ1-2; D might be TRBD1 (5 bases). The CDR3 totals 15 residues. Trimming removed 6 bases from V and 1 base from J, with 16 bases in between. The germline gives CDR1 SGHRS, CDR2 YFSETQ. The CDR3 region is CASTKDSILNYGYTF. In DNA, the CDR3 is TGCGCCAGCACCAAAGACAGTATTCTTAACTATGGCTACACCTTC.

The chain combines TRBV7-9 with TRBJ2-1; 10 bases fit TRBD1. The CDR3 has 17 amino acids. V dropped 3 bases and J dropped 6; count of bases not matched to a gene: 11. Germline-derived CDR1 and CDR2 are SEHNR and FQNEAQ (reference sequence). CDR3 sequence reads: CASSFKRQGAQTNEQFF. In DNA form, the CDR3 reads TGTGCCAGCAGCTTTAAAAGACAGGGGGCGCAAACCAATGAGCAGTTCTTC.

Concerning this clone itself: Germline and junction disagree at one end, which may indicate a read error. The sample carries other DNA sequences with the same CDR3. The J gene is TRBJ2-1, the V gene TRBV4-1, with 14 bases fitting TRBD2. The CDR3 totals 19 residues. Germline V lookup: CDR1 MGHRA, CDR2 YSYEKL. The CDR3 DNA sequence: TGCGCCAGCAGCCTCCAAGGGACTAGCGGGGGCCGAACCTATAATGAGCAGTTCTTC. Its translation: CASSLQGTSGGRTYNEQFF.

The V call is TRBV28, the J call TRBJ2-7; 7 bases agree with TRBD1. Germline-derived CDR1 and CDR2 are MDHEN and SYDVKM. The V segment lost 6 bases and the J segment 5 bases; nucleotides outside the gene matches: 10. This CDR3 has 14 residues. The CDR3 DNA is TGTGCCAGCAGCCGAAATGACAGGGCCCACGAGCAGTACTTC. Protein: CASSRNDRAHEQYF.

The CDR3 loop reads CASGLGRAFGTQYF. The CDR3 coding sequence is TGTGCTAGTGGTTTGGGCCGGGCCTTCGGTACGCAGTATTTT. The J gene is TRBJ2-3, the V gene TRBV12-5; D uncertain. Trimming shortened V by 1 base and J by 8 bases, and 13 bases separated the two germline ends. The CDR3 is made up of 14 amino acids. The germline V gene has CDR1 LGHNT and CDR2 FRNRAP. Combining the CDR3 with reference TRBV12-5 and TRBJ2-3 gives the whole variable domain DARVTQTPRHKVTEMGQEVTMRCQPILGHNTVFWYRQTMMQGLELLAYFRNRAPLDDSGMPKDRFSAEMPDATLATLKIQPSEPRDSAVYFCASGLGRAFGTQYFGPGTRLTVL.